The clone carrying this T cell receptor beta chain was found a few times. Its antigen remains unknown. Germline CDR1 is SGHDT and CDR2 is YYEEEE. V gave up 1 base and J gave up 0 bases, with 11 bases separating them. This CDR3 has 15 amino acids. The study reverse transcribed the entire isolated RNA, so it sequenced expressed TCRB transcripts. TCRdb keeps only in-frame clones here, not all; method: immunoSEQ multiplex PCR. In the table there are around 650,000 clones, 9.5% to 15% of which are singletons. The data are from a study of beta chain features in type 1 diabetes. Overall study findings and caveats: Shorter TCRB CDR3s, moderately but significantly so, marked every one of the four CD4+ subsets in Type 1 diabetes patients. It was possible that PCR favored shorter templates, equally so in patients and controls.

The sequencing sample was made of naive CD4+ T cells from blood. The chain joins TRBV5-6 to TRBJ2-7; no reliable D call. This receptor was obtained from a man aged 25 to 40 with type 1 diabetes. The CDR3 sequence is CASSLYGFSSYEQYF. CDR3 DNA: TGTGCCAGCAGCTTGTACGGATTTAGCTCCTACGAGCAGTACTTC.